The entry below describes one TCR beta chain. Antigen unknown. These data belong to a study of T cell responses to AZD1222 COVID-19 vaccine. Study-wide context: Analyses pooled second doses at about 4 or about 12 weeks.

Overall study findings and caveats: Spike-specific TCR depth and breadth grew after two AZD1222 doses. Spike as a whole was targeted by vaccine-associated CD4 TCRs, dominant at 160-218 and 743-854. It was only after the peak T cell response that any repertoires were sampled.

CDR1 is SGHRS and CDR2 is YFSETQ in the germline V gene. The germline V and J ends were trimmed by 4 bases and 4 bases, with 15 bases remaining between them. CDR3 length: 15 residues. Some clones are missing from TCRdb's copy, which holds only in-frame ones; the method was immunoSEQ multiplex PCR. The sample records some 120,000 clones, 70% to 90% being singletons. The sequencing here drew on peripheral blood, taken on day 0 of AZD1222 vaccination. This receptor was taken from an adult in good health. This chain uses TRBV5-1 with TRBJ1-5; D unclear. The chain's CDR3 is CASSPSGVRNQPQHF. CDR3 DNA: TGCGCCAGCAGCCCAAGTGGGGTGAGGAATCAGCCCCAGCATTTT.